This section outlines one T cell receptor (beta chain) sequence together with its context. Repertoires were generated with immunoSEQ multiplex PCR, while TCRdb's copy carries only in-frame clones and drops some. The sample holds about 170,000 clones; 83% are singletons and the top ten take roughly 2%. V shed 3 bases, J shed 12 bases, and the junction held 12 bases outside the gene matches. The CDR3 covers 15 residues. Germline V gene lookup returns CDR1 ENHRY and CDR2 SYGVKD. This sample was taken from a study of blood T cell repertoires in COVID-19. Background on the study: The study drew acute and convalescent COVID-19 samples from the United States, Italy and Spain.

The source material was peripheral blood. The origin of this receptor is an elderly woman with acute or convalescent COVID-19. The chain employs TRBV10-3 and TRBJ2-1; 9 bases match TRBD1. The CDR3 sequence: CAISEGTGTVILQFF. In DNA, the CDR3 is TGTGCCATCAGTGAAGGGACAGGGACGGTTATTTTGCAGTTCTTC.